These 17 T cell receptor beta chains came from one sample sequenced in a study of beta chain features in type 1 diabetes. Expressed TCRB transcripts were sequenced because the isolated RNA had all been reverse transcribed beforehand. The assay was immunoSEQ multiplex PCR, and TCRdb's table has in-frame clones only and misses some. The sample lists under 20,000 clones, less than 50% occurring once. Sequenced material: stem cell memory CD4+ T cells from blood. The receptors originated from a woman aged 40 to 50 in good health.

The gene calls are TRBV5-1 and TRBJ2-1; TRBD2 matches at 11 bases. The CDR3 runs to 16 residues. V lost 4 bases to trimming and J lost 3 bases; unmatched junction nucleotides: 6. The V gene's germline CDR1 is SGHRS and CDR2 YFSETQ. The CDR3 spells CASSPRLAGFYNEQFF. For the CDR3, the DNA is TGCGCCAGCAGCCCACGACTAGCGGGGTTCTACAATGAGCAGTTCTTC.

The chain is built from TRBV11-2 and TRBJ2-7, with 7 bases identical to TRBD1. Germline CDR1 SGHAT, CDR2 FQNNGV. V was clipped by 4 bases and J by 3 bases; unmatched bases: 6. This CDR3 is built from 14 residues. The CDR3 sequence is CASSSPPGGYEQYF. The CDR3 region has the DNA TGTGCCAGCAGCTCCCCCCCAGGGGGCTACGAGCAGTACTTC.

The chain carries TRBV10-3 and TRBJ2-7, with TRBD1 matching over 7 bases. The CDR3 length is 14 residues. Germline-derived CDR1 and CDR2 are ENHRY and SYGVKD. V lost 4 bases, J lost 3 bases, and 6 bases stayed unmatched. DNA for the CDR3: TGTGCCATCAGTGTCCAACAGGGGTACTACGAGCAGTACTTC. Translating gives CAISVQQGYYEQYF.

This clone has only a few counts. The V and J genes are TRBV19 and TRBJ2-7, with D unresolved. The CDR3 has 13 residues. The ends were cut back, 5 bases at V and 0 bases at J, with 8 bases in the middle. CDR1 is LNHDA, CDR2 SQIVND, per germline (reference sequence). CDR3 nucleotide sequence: TGTGCCAGTAGTGGGCCGAACTCCTACGAGCAGTACTTC. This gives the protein CASSGPNSYEQYF.

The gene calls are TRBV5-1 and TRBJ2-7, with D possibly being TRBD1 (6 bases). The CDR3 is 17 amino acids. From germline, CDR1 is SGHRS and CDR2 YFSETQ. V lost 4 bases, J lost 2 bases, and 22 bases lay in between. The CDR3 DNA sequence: TGCGCCAGCAGCGTGGGGGCTGCGACGGGGTACACCTACGAGCAGTACTTC. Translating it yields CASSVGAATGYTYEQYF.

CDR3 sequence (DNA): TGTGCCAGTAGTATAGTCGGACACTTGAACACTGAAGCTTTCTTT. Amino acids: CASSIVGHLNTEAFF. The chain joins TRBV19 to TRBJ1-1, with D maybe TRBD1 (5 bases). Germline lookup yields CDR1 LNHDA and CDR2 SQIVND (reference sequence). The CDR3 totals 15 residues. Trimming shortened V by 1 base and J by 0 bases, and 9 bases separated the two germline ends.

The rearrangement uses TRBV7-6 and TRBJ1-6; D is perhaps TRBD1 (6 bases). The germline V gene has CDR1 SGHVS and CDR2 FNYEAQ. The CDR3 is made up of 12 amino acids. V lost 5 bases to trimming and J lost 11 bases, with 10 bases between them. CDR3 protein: CASSRGQTPLHF. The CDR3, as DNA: TGTGCCAGCAGCCGGGGACAAACACCCCTCCACTTT.

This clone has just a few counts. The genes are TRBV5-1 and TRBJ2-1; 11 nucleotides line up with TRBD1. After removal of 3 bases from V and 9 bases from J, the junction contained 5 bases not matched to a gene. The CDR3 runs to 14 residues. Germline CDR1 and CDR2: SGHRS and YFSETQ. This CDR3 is CASSSRTGGIEQFF. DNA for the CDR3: TGCGCCAGCAGCTCCCGGACAGGGGGCATTGAGCAGTTCTTC.

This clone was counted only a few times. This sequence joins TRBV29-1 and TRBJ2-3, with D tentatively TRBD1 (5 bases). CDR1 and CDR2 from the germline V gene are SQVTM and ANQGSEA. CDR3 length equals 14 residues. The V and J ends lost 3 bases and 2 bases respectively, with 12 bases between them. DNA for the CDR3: TGCAGCGTTGAGGTGGGGCTTCACACAGATACGCAGTATTTT. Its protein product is CSVEVGLHTDTQYF.

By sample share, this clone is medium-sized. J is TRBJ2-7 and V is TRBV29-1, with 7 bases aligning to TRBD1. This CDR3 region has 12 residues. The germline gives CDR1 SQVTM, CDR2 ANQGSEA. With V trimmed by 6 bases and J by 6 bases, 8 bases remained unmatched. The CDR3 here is CSVRTGGGEQYF. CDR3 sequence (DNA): TGCAGCGTCAGGACAGGCGGTGGCGAGCAGTACTTC.

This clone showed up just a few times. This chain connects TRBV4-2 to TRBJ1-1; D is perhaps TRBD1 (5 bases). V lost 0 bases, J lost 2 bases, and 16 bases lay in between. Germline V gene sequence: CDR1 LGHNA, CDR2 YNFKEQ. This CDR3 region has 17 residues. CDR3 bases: TGTGCCAGCAGCCAAGATCCAGCAGGGTTTCGAAACACTGAAGCTTTCTTT. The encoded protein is CASSQDPAGFRNTEAFF.

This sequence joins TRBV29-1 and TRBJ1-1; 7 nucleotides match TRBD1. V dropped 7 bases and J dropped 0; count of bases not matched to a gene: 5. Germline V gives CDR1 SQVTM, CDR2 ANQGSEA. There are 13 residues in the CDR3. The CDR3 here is CSAEGAMNTEAFF. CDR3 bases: TGCAGCGCGGAGGGGGCGATGAACACTGAAGCTTTCTTT.

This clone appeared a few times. CDR3 sequence reads: CASSEGQGGQETQYF. The CDR3 DNA is TGTGCCAGCAGCGAGGGACAGGGTGGACAAGAGACCCAGTACTTC. V usage is TRBV7-9 and J usage is TRBJ2-5; 9 nucleotides match TRBD1. The ends lost 5 bases at V and 2 bases at J; junction bases unmatched: 6. This CDR3 has 15 amino acids. Germline V lookup: CDR1 SEHNR, CDR2 FQNEAQ (reference sequence).

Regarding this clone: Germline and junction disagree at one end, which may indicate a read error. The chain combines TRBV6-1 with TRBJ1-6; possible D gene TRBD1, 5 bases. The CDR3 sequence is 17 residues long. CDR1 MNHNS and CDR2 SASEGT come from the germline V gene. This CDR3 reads CAISGGDPPMGNSPLHF. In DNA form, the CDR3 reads TGTGCCATCAGTGGGGGGGACCCCCCAATGGGTAATTCACCCCTCCACTTT.

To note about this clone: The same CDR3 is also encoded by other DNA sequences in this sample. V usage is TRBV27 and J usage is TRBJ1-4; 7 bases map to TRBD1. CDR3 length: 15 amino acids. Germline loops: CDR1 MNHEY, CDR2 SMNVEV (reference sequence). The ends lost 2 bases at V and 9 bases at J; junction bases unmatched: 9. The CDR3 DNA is TGTGCCAGCAGTTTACCGCTGTCCAGGGGGAAAAAACTGTTTTTT. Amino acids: CASSLPLSRGKKLFF.

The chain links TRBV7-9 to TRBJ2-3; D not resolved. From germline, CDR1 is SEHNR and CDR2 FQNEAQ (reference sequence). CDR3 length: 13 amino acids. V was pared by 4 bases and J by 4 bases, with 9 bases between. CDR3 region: CASSSPGPDTQYF. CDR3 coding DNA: TGTGCCAGCAGCTCCCCAGGTCCAGATACGCAGTATTTT.

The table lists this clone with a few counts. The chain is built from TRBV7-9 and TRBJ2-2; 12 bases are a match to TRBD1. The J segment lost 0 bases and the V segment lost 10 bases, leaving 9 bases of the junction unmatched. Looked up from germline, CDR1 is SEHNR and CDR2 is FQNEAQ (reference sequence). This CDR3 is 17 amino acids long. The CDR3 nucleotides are TGTGCCACCACCGGGACAGGGGGCGCCTCGAACACCGGGGAGCTGTTTTTT. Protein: CATTGTGGASNTGELFF.